The subject of this entry is one T cell receptor beta chain. Its antigen is as yet unknown. The data are from a study of graft-versus-host responses after intestinal transplantation. Whole-study context: Each patient got anti-thymocyte globulin induction, then tacrolimus and steroids for approximately three years. Points from the study as a whole: The marrow of recipients harbored GvH clones, and ileum or blood showed some of them first.

This CDR3 is 14 amino acids long. The germline V and J ends were trimmed by 4 bases and 0 bases, with 12 bases remaining between them. Germline V gene sequence: CDR1 SQVTM, CDR2 ANQGSEA. Sequencing was performed with immunoSEQ multiplex PCR; in TCRdb, only in-frame clones are kept and a portion is missing. The repertoire holds tens of thousands of clones, 84% seen once, with 0.39% in the top ten. The material sequenced was unstimulated CD4+ T cells sorted from spleen or lymph node cells, taken before transplant. The rearrangement joins TRBV29-1 to TRBJ1-1, with D possibly being TRBD1 (5 bases). This sequence originates from a human donor who was the organ donor for an intestinal transplant. The CDR3 DNA reads TGCAGCGTTGGAACAGGCTTGATGAACACTGAAGCTTTCTTT. This gives the protein CSVGTGLMNTEAFF.